The TCR beta chain under discussion was sequenced for a study of T-cell reconstitution after alpha-beta-depleted transplantation in children. A note on this clonotype: Its cognate antigen is unknown.

Study observations and caveats: T-cell counts and diversity at one year post-transplant came mainly from newly produced T cells. Reported findings indicate that, about two months after transplant, alpha-beta T cells came from several hundred expanded clones, which were derived from non-depleted graft cells.

Unique molecular identifiers tagged the TCRbeta library. TCRdb recomputed calls from the PCR reads with MiXCR, one row per CDR3 protein. The data hold 550,000 to 600,000 distinct CDR3 sequences, with roughly 23% observed a single time. CDR1 is DFQATT, CDR2 SNEGSKA, per germline (reference sequence). CDR3 length: 14 residues. Germline trimming cut 7 bases from V and 4 bases from J; bases unmatched to any gene: 9. Sequencing used PBMCs, mostly from graft donor cells, obtained 360 days after TCRalphabeta/CD19-depleted stem cell transplant. The V call is TRBV20-1, the J call TRBJ2-2, with 7 bases lining up with TRBD2. The receptor comes from a boy under three years old who had a stem cell transplant for acute myeloid leukemia, so the T cells may come from the graft donor. CDR3 loop: CSVGGTIATGELFF. DNA for the CDR3: TGCAGTGTGGGGGGGACTATCGCCACCGGGGAGCTGTTTTTT.